This T cell receptor (beta chain) was profiled in a study of blood T cell repertoires in COVID-19. This clone showed up just once. Repertoires were generated with immunoSEQ multiplex PCR, while TCRdb's copy carries only in-frame clones and drops some. The sample contains over 400,000 clones, approximately 90% of which appear only once. The source is a woman younger than 45 with active or convalescent COVID-19. Sequencing input: peripheral blood.

Written as DNA, the CDR3 is TGTGCCAGCTCACCACCAGATGACACCTTCACAGATACGCAGTATTTT. This encodes CASSPPDDTFTDTQYF. The chain recombines TRBV18 with TRBJ2-3; unclear D gene. The germline CDR1 and CDR2 sequences are KGHSH and LQKENI. The CDR3 is 16 residues long. Trimming cost V 0 bases and J 2 bases, with 12 bases left between them.